This paragraph covers one T cell receptor (beta chain) sequence. The data belong to a study of immune cell composition in non-small cell lung cancer. Normal lung sampling was at least 3 cm from the tumour, as distant as possible. TCRdb's copy holds only in-frame clones and misses some; the assay was immunoSEQ multiplex PCR. The sample contains 3,600 or so clones, around 84% of which appear only once. V was pared by 6 bases and J by 0 bases, with 1 base of the junction left unmatched. Per the germline V gene, CDR1 is MNHNS and CDR2 is SASEGT. The CDR3 spans 14 residues. The gene calls are TRBV6-1 and TRBJ1-3; 8 nucleotides agree with TRBD1. The TCR comes from a human donor with non-small cell lung cancer. Sequenced: non-adjacent lung tissue. CDR3 sequence reads: CASRTGDSGNTIYF. DNA for the CDR3: TGTGCCAGCAGGACAGGGGACTCTGGAAACACCATATATTTT.